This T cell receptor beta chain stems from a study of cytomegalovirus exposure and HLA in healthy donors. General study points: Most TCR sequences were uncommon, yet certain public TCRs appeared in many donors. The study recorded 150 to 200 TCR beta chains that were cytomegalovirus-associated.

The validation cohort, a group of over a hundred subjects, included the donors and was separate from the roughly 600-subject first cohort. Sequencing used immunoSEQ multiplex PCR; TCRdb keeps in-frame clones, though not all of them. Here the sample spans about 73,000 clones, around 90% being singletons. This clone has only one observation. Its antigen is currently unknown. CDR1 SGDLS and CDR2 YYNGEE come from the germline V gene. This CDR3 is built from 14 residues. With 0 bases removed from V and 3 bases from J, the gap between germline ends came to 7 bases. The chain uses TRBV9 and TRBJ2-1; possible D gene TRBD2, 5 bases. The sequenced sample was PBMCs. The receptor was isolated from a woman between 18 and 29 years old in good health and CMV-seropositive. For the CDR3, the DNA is TGTGCCAGCAGCGTAGGCGGGTTCTACAATGAGCAGTTCTTC. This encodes CASSVGGFYNEQFF. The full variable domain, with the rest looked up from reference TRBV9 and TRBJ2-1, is DSGVTQTPKHLITATGQRVTLRCSPRSGDLSVYWYQQSLDQGLQFLIQYYNGEERAKGNILERFSAQQFPDLHSELNLSSLELGDSALYFCASSVGGFYNEQFFGPGTRLTVL.